This T cell receptor beta chain was found in a study of T cells in localized non-small cell lung cancer. Study observations and caveats: Patients showing higher blood T cell density tended to see longer overall survival. Across samples, adjacent lung featured a median around 55 of the top 100 tumor clones. The study found T cell clonality highest in uninvolved adjacent lung, above tumor.

This CDR3 is built from 17 residues. Per the germline V gene, CDR1 is LNHNV and CDR2 is YYDKDF (reference sequence). The V end was cut by 0 bases, the J end by 3 bases, with 12 bases between. Repertoires were generated with immunoSEQ multiplex PCR, while TCRdb's copy carries only in-frame clones and drops some. The data contain 50,000 to 55,000 clones, over 70% of them singletons. With regard to this clone: Its target is unknown.

The gene calls are TRBV15 and TRBJ2-6; the D call may be TRBD1 or TRBD2 (6 bases each). Sequences were derived from peripheral blood mononuclear cells, sampled before any cancer treatment. This sequence originates from a man aged 40 to 70 with stage III lung adenocarcinoma. The CDR3 sequence: CATSREEGGYGANVLTF. CDR3 coding DNA: TGTGCCACCAGCAGAGAAGAGGGGGGTTATGGGGCCAACGTCCTGACTTTC.